This TCR beta chain was sequenced during a study of T cells in Graves' hyperthyroidism and ophthalmopathy. Study results and limitations: Median prediction lead before ophthalmopathy onset was around 7 months with the model.

This CDR3 spans 15 amino acids. Between the trimmed V and J ends, which lost 5 bases and 4 bases, there was a span of 17 bases. Germline values: CDR1 SGHTA, CDR2 FQGNSA. What was amplified from RNA transcripts were TCR beta CDR3 regions. The TCR CDR3 first-round RT-PCR relied on the HTBI primer set. Using its own MiXCR run on the multiplex PCR reads, TCRdb lists one record per CDR3 protein. The sample records roughly 500,000 distinct CDR3 sequences, roughly 46% being singletons. Pregnant or lactating patients were excluded, as were those with uncontrolled infection or other autoimmune disease. The diagnoses drew upon clinical symptoms, serum thyroxine and TRAb, thyroid ultrasound and orbital computed tomography. About this clonotype: Its antigen is not identified.

This TCR was recovered from an adult woman with Graves' disease, either hyperthyroidism or ophthalmopathy (not recorded which). The sequencing sample was made of peripheral blood or thyroid tissue (not recorded which). V is TRBV7-2 and J is TRBJ1-2; D gene uncertain. DNA for the CDR3: TGTGCCAGCAGCCCGGGCGTTGGAGTTGGCTATGGCTACACCTTC. Protein: CASSPGVGVGYGYTF.